These T cell receptor beta chains were read from a single sample in a study of T cells after yellow fever vaccination. TCRdb processed the 5' RACE reads anew with MiXCR; each CDR3 protein has one entry. The table shows 250,000 or so distinct CDR3 sequences, with 6.5% to 8.5% occurring only once. The specimen comprised CD4+ T cells sorted from PBMCs, sampled 15 days after the yellow fever booster vaccination. All receptors come from a man younger than 40 who received the YFV17D yellow fever vaccine. The CDR3 runs from the conserved cysteine through the conserved F or W. D genes are given only for firm matches.

cdr3_aa	d_call	v_call
CASSGQGRTGELFF	TRBD1	TRBV7-7
CASSVDGQGETQYF	TRBD1	TRBV9
CASSQETSGRSEQFF	TRBD2	TRBV4-1
CASSSPPGTNEQFF	.	TRBV5-1
CAINPGSGEQFF	.	TRBV10-3
CASRWDVRLLSGNTIYF	.	TRBV5-1
CASSVTTGEETQYF	TRBD1	TRBV9
CASVCHSIGGNSERDYEQYF	TRBD2	TRBV5-1
CSARGLIGSNQPQHF	.	TRBV20-1
CASRPTSGLAGTGELFF	TRBD2	TRBV25-1
CASPEDAEAFF	.	TRBV5-1
CSAGRGDTDTQYF	.	TRBV29-1
CASGYNEQFF	.	TRBV6-2/TRBV6-3
CASRHRDSGEQYF	TRBD1	TRBV12-3/TRBV12-4
CASSTHQRWANEKLFF	.	TRBV4-1
CSGARGQRISNYGYTF	TRBD1	TRBV20-1
CSARDPGTSGGGTDTQYF	TRBD2	TRBV20-1
CSASTGQGNTGELFF	TRBD1	TRBV20-1
CASSLDHLGENRNEQFF	.	TRBV12-3/TRBV12-4
CASSLSHLAYNEQFF	.	TRBV12-3/TRBV12-4
CASRQRDTSYNEQFF	.	TRBV5-1
CSARPRMGANQPQHF	.	TRBV20-1
CSAARVAASYEQYF	.	TRBV20-1
CATSDPLGGGYTF	.	TRBV24-1
CASSLRGQNSPLHF	TRBD1	TRBV12-3/TRBV12-4
CASSLDGGQYF	.	TRBV5-1
CASSLGTSGYNEQFF	TRBD2	TRBV5-1
CSAPPASSSTDTQYF	.	TRBV20-1
CASSPSEQGIETQYF	TRBD1	TRBV7-8
CASKVTPGLTGELFF	.	TRBV6-4
CASSTPGKRSYEQYF	.	TRBV7-2
CATTGSWGTQYF	.	TRBV6-5
CASSRGHLGSGELFF	.	TRBV7-2
CASSVSGIAAQETQYF	.	TRBV9
CASSPSGRVPYEQYF	.	TRBV18
CASSLQIDYEQYF	.	TRBV7-2
CASSYPGQSDYGYTF	.	TRBV6-5
CATSRLTGADTQYF	TRBD1	TRBV15
CSASPGQGGSEQFF	TRBD1	TRBV20-1
CASSLALTGANVLTF	.	TRBV5-6
CAISATGGEQYF	TRBD1	TRBV10-3
CASSAEPRGHSGANVLTF	.	TRBV9
CASSFVGQLKSSYNEQFF	.	TRBV11-1
CASSQDRTTNYGYTF	.	TRBV4-2
CASRRGGLAVSSYNEQFF	TRBD2	TRBV2
CSARPLAASNSGAQYF	.	TRBV20-1